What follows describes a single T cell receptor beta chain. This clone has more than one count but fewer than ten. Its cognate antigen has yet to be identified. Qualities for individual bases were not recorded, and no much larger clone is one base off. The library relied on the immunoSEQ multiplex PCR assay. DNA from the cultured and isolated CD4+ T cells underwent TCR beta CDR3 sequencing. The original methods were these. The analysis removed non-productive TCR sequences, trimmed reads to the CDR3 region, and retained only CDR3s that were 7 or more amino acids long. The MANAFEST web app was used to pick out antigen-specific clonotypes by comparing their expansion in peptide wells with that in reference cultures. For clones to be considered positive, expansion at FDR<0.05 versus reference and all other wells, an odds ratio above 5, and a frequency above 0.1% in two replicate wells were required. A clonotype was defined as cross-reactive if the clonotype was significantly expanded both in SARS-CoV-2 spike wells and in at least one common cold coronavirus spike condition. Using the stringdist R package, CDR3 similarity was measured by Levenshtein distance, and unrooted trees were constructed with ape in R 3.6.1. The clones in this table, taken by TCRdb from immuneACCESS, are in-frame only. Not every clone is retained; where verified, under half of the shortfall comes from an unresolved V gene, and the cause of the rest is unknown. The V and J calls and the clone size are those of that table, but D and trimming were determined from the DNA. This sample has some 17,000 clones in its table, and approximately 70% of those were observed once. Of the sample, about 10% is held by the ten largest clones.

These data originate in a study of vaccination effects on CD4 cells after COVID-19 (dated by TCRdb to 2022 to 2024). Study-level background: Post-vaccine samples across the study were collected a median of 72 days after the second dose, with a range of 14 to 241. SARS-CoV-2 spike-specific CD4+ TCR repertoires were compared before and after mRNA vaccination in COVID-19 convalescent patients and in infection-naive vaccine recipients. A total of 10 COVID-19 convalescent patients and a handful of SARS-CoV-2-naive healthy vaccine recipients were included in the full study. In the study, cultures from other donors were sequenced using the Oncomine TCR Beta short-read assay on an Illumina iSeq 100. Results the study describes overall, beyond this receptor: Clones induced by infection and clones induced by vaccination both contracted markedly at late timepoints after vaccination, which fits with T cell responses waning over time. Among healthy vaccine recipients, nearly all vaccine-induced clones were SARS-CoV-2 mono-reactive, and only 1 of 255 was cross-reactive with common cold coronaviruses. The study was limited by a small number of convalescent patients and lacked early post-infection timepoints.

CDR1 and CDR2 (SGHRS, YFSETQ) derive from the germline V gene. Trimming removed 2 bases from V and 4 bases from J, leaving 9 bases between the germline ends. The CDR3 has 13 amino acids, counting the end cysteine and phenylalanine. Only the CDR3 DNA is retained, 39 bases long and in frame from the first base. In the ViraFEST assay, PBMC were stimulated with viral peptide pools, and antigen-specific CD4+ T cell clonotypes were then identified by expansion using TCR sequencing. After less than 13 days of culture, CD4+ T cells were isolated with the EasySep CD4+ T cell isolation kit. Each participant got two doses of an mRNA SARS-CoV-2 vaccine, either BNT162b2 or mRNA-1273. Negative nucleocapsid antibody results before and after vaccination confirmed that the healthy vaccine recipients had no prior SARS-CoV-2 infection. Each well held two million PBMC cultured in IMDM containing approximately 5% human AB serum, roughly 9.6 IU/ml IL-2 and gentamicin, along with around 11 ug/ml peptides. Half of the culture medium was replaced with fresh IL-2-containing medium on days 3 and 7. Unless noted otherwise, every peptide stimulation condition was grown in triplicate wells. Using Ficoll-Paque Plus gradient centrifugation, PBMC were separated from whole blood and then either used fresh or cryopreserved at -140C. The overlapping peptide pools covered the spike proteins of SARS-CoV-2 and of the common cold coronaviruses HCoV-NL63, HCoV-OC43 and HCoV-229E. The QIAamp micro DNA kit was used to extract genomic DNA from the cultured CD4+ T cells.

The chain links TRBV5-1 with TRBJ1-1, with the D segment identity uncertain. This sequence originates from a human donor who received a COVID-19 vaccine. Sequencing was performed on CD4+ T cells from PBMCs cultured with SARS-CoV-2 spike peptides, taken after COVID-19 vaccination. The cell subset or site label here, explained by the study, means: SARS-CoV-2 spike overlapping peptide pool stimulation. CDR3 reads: CASSFGQVTEAFF. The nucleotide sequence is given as TGCGCCAGCAGCTTCGGTCAGGTCACTGAAGCTTTCTTT.